The 17 T cell receptor beta chains below come from one sample, sequenced in a study of cytomegalovirus exposure and HLA in healthy donors (dated by TCRdb to between 2016 and 2019). The library was obtained by the immunoSEQ multiplex PCR assay. A mixture of 60 forward primers for TCR Vbeta segments and 13 reverse primers for TCR Jbeta segments was used in the multiplex PCR. The source is immuneACCESS, and TCRdb retained only in-frame sequences with V and J called. Part of the clones is not carried over; for the studies checked, unresolved V genes explain less than half of this, and the remainder is unexplained. The sample data list 200,000 or so clones, and approximately 78% of these were observed just once. 0.7% to 0.95% of the sample goes to the ten largest clones. Material: PBMCs. The receptors come from a young woman in good health and CMV-seronegative.

This rearrangement joins TRBV5-1 to TRBJ2-5; TRBD2 might be the D (6 bases). Germline lookup yields CDR1 SGHRS and CDR2 YFSETQ. CDR3 length: 13 residues. Trimming removed 5 bases from V and 4 bases from J, with 12 bases in between. CDR3 nucleotide sequence: TGCGCCAGCAGTCACACCGGGGGAGAGACCCAGTACTTC. As protein: CASSHTGGETQYF.

This chain joins TRBV7-9 and TRBJ2-5; no clear D gene. This CDR3 has 14 amino acids. V lost 4 bases to trimming and J lost 4 bases, with 13 bases between them. Germline V lookup: CDR1 SEHNR, CDR2 FQNEAQ (reference sequence). In nucleotides, the CDR3 is TGTGCCAGCAGCTCCACTCAGTGGAGAGAGACCCAGTACTTC. It specifies CASSSTQWRETQYF.

V gene TRBV7-9 combines with J gene TRBJ2-5; maybe TRBD2 (5 bases). The germline gives CDR1 SEHNR, CDR2 FQNEAQ (reference sequence). The CDR3 loop spans 17 amino acids. Trimming cost V 3 bases and J 2 bases, with 19 bases left between them. The CDR3 DNA reads TGTGCCAGCAGCTTGACGTTACCTTGGAGGCAGCAAGAGACCCAGTACTTC. Translating it yields CASSLTLPWRQQETQYF.

This chain links TRBV10-3 with TRBJ2-3, with 9 bases aligning to TRBD1. This CDR3 has 14 residues. Germline V gives CDR1 ENHRY, CDR2 SYGVKD. Trimming at V came to 8 bases and at J to 6 bases, leaving 9 bases not matched to a gene. The CDR3 region has the DNA TGTGCCATCCTACAGGGGACAGGGAGTGATACGCAGTATTTT. It encodes CAILQGTGSDTQYF.

This clone appeared once. V usage is TRBV7-9 and J usage is TRBJ1-1, with D uncertain. The CDR3 consists of 14 residues. Germline V gene sequence: CDR1 SEHNR, CDR2 FQNEAQ (reference sequence). The V end lost 6 bases, the J end lost 0 bases, and 11 bases lay between the germline ends. The DNA of the CDR3 is TGTGCCAGCAGTTTACGGGAAGTGAACACTGAAGCTTTCTTT. Translated, it gives CASSLREVNTEAFF. The full variable domain, rest sourced from reference TRBV7-9 and TRBJ1-1, is DTGVSQNPRHKITKRGQNVTFRCDPISEHNRLYWYRQTLGQGPEFLTYFQNEAQLEKSRLLSDRFSAERPKGSFSTLEIQRTEQGDSAMYLCASSLREVNTEAFFGQGTRLTVV.

This clone was seen only a few times. This rearrangement joins TRBV5-1 to TRBJ1-1, with 8 bases aligning to TRBD1. This CDR3 is 14 amino acids long. V shed 4 bases and J 1 base; nucleotides not matched to a gene: 3. Germline values: CDR1 SGHRS, CDR2 YFSETQ. In DNA form, the CDR3 reads TGCGCCAGCAGCGGACAGGGTTGGAACACTGAAGCTTTCTTT. This codes for CASSGQGWNTEAFF.

The chain has TRBV4-2 and TRBJ2-1, with D possibly TRBD2 on 5 matching bases. V gave up 7 bases and J gave up 2 bases, with 18 bases separating them. CDR3 length: 16 residues. CDR1 LGHNA and CDR2 YNFKEQ come from the germline V gene. This chain's CDR3 is CASKTSATTPYNEQFF. CDR3 coding DNA: TGTGCCAGCAAAACCAGTGCGACTACCCCCTACAATGAGCAGTTCTTC.

This rearrangement joins TRBV2 to TRBJ1-2; the match to TRBD1 covers 10 bases. Germline lookup yields CDR1 SNHLY and CDR2 FYNNEI. This CDR3 has 14 amino acids. Trimming at V came to 5 bases and at J to 3 bases, leaving 3 bases not matched to a gene. CDR3 loop: CASSSTGGHYGYTF. CDR3 nucleotides: TGTGCCAGCAGTTCGACAGGGGGCCACTATGGCTACACCTTC.

V and J are TRBV29-1 and TRBJ1-4, with D possibly being TRBD1 (5 bases). V was clipped by 7 bases and J by 0 bases, with 9 bases between them. The germline gives CDR1 SQVTM, CDR2 ANQGSEA. The CDR3 is 13 amino acids. This chain's CDR3 is CSATDATNEKLFF. The CDR3 nucleotides are TGCAGCGCGACAGATGCAACTAATGAAAAACTGTTTTTT.

Remarks on this clone: Other DNA sequences of this sample code for an identical CDR3. The chain employs TRBV28 and TRBJ1-5; D uncertain. The germline gives CDR1 MDHEN, CDR2 SYDVKM. V was clipped by 10 bases and J by 0 bases, with 22 bases between them. This CDR3 comprises 17 residues. For the CDR3, the DNA is TGTGCCACTTCCCTCGGCGGGTCCCTCCTTAGCAATCAGCCCCAGCATTTT. Translating gives CATSLGGSLLSNQPQHF.

This sequence joins TRBV5-3 and TRBJ2-7, with 12 bases matching TRBD1. TRBV5-3 is an ORF, and what it does is uncertain. The ends lost 4 bases at V and 3 bases at J; junction bases unmatched: 8. The CDR3 is made up of 16 amino acids. The CDR3 DNA reads TGTGCCAGAAGCCAGGGACAGGGGGCAGGTTTCTACGAGCAGTACTTC. It specifies CARSQGQGAGFYEQYF.

V gene TRBV4-2 combines with J gene TRBJ2-1; 9 bases line up with TRBD2. The length of the CDR3 is 16 residues. Unmatched junction bases numbered 0, after V lost 0 bases and J lost 0 bases. Germline V gene data show CDR1 as LGHNA and CDR2 as YNFKEQ. The CDR3: CASSQDSGSSYNEQFF. CDR3 nucleotides: TGTGCCAGCAGCCAAGATAGCGGGAGCTCCTACAATGAGCAGTTCTTC.

CDR3 bases: TGTGCCAGTAGTGCTCACTCCGGGACAGAAGAGACCCAGTACTTC. This encodes CASSAHSGTEETQYF. The chain has TRBV19 and TRBJ2-5; 7 nucleotides match TRBD1. The CDR3 has 15 residues. CDR1 and CDR2 from the germline V gene are LNHDA and SQIVND (reference sequence). Trimming took 5 bases from V and 3 from J; bases not matched to a gene: 9.

This chain uses TRBV19 with TRBJ1-2, with 11 bases that match TRBD1. The CDR3 is 17 amino acids. With 3 bases clipped from V and 4 bases from J, the junction kept 10 bases outside the gene matches. Germline CDR1 LNHDA, CDR2 SQIVND (reference sequence). The CDR3 DNA reads as TGTGCCAGTAGTATCAAGGGACAGGGGGTACTTATCTATGGCTACACCTTC. Its translation: CASSIKGQGVLIYGYTF.

Only one count was recorded for this clone. The chain recombines TRBV2 with TRBJ1-2; D is possibly TRBD1 (5 bases). Per the germline V gene, CDR1 is SNHLY and CDR2 is FYNNEI. The CDR3 length is 12 residues. V gave up 8 bases and J gave up 4 bases, with 11 bases separating them. The CDR3 reads CASHDSTYGYTF. The CDR3 bases are TGTGCCAGCCACGACAGTACCTATGGCTACACCTTC.

The chain carries TRBV2 and TRBJ1-1, with D possibly being TRBD1 (5 bases). Germline V gives CDR1 SNHLY, CDR2 FYNNEI. V was cut by 6 bases and J by 8 bases, with 13 bases left in between. The CDR3 sequence is 12 residues long. The CDR3 DNA reads as TGTGCCAGCAGCCTGTACAGGATCGAAGCTTTCTTT. This sequence encodes CASSLYRIEAFF. Variable domain in full (rest from reference TRBV2 and TRBJ1-1): EPEVTQTPSHQVTQMGQEVILRCVPISNHLYFYWYRQILGQKVEFLVSFYNNEISEKSEIFDDQFSVERPDGSNFTLKIRSTKLEDSAMYFCASSLYRIEAFFGQGTRLTVV.

This clone was observed a handful of times. The chain is built from TRBV27 and TRBJ1-1; unclear D gene. Germline V gene lookup returns CDR1 MNHEY and CDR2 SMNVEV (reference sequence). The CDR3 consists of 14 residues. With 5 bases removed from V and 2 bases from J, the gap between germline ends came to 12 bases. CDR3 in DNA: TGTGCCAGCAGTCCCAACGGAGCCAACACTGAAGCTTTCTTT. It yields the protein CASSPNGANTEAFF.